The next 7 T cell receptor beta chains were all read from a single sample in a study of CD8 T cells in ankylosing spondylitis. TCRdb used MiXCR to reprocess the 5' RACE reads, holding one entry per CDR3 protein. The sample shows roughly 240,000 distinct CDR3 sequences, 8.2% of them seen only once. The sequenced sample consisted of blood, either unsorted or a sorted T cell fraction (not recorded which). Every receptor here comes from a female donor with ankylosing spondylitis or in good health (not recorded which).

At least ten counts were recorded for this clonotype. V is TRBV20-1 and J is TRBJ2-1, with 15 bases lining up with TRBD2. V dropped 5 bases and J dropped 9; count of bases not matched to a gene: 11. The length of the CDR3 is 16 residues. CDR1 is DFQATT, CDR2 SNEGSKA, per germline (reference sequence). The CDR3: CSAPLKGLAGGFEQFF. Here the CDR3 DNA reads TGCAGTGCTCCCCTGAAGGGACTAGCGGGAGGATTTGAGCAGTTCTTC.

This clonotype was seen at least ten times. The chain combines TRBV5-1 with TRBJ2-7; TRBD1 matches 8 bases. The CDR3 runs 14 residues. Germline V gene data show CDR1 as SGHRS and CDR2 as YFSETQ. J was trimmed by 4 bases and V by 4 bases; bases with no gene match: 7. The CDR3 bases are TGCGCCAGCAGCCTACAGGGGGTGAAATACGAGCAGTACTTC. This translates into CASSLQGVKYEQYF.

This clonotype was recorded many times. The rearrangement uses TRBV28 and TRBJ1-2; D is uncertain. V was pared by 6 bases and J by 3 bases, with 17 bases between. CDR1 is MDHEN and CDR2 is SYDVKM in the germline V gene. The CDR3 covers 15 residues. The CDR3 DNA sequence: TGTGCCAGCAGCGGGGAGAGAAAAGAGGACTATGGCTACACCTTC. As protein: CASSGERKEDYGYTF.

This clonotype was seen at least ten times. V gene TRBV6-1 combines with J gene TRBJ2-5, with a possible D match to TRBD1 (5 bases). Trimming pared 7 bases from V and 5 bases from J, leaving 14 bases between. From germline, CDR1 is MNHNS and CDR2 SASEGT. The CDR3 contains 13 residues. In DNA form, the CDR3 reads TGTGCCAGCACCAACTGGGGCACGGAGACCCAGTACTTC. Its translation is CASTNWGTETQYF.

In its sample, this clonotype was seen many times. The chain has TRBV19 and TRBJ2-6; a possible D gene is TRBD1 (6 bases). This CDR3 is built from 15 residues. Germline V gives CDR1 LNHDA, CDR2 SQIVND (reference sequence). Trimming stripped 3 bases from V and 2 bases from J, with 8 bases between. The CDR3 region has the DNA TGTGCCAGTAGTATGAACAGGGCTGGGGCCAACGTCCTGACTTTC. It encodes CASSMNRAGANVLTF.

The chain is built from TRBV7-2 and TRBJ1-4, with TRBD1 matching 7 bases. Germline V gives CDR1 SGHTA, CDR2 FQGNSA. V dropped 5 bases and J dropped 7; count of bases not matched to a gene: 13. The length of the CDR3 is 16 residues. The CDR3 region has the DNA TGTGCCAGCAGCCAGGGGGGGGGGACTGCGGGTGAAAAACTGTTTTTT. As protein: CASSQGGGTAGEKLFF.

This clonotype was seen ten or more times. This rearrangement joins TRBV20-1 to TRBJ1-1; D is unclear. The CDR3 covers 13 residues. Germline-derived CDR1 and CDR2 are DFQATT and SNEGSKA (reference sequence). With 3 bases removed from V and 3 bases from J, the gap between germline ends came to 11 bases. The CDR3 nucleotides are TGCAGTGCTAGGTTAGACCCTTACACTGAAGCTTTCTTT. Its protein product is CSARLDPYTEAFF.